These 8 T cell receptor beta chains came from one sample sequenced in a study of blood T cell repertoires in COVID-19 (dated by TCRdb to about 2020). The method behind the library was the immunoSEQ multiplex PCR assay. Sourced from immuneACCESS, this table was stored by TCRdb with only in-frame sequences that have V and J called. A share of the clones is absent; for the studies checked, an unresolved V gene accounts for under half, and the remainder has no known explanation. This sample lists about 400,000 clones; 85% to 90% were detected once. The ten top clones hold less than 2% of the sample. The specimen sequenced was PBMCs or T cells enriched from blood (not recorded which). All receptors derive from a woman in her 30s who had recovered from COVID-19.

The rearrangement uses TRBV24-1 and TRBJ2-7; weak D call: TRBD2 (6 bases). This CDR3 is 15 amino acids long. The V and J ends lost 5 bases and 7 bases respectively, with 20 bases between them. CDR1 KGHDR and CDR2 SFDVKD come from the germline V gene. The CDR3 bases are TGTGCCACCAGTGGGTCGGCAGGGAGGATTGAGGAGCAGTACTTC. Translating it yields CATSGSAGRIEEQYF.

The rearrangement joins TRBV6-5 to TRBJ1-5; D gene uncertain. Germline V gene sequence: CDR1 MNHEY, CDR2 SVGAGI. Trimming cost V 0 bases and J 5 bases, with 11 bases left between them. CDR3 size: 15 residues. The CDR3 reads CASSYSVRGDQPQHF. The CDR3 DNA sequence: TGTGCCAGCAGTTACTCGGTTCGGGGTGATCAGCCCCAGCATTTT.

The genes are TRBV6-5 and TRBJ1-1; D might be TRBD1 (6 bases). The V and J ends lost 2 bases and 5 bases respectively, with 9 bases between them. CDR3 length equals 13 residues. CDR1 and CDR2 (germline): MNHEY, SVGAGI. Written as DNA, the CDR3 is TGTGCCAGCAGTTACCAGGGGTGGACTGAAGCTTTCTTT. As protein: CASSYQGWTEAFF.

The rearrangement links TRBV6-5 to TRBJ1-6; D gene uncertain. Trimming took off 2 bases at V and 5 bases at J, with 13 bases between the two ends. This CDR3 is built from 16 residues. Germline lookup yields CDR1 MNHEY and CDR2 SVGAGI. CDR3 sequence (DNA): TGTGCCAGCAGTTACCTCAGAAGAGGAGATAATTCACCCCTCCACTTT. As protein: CASSYLRRGDNSPLHF.

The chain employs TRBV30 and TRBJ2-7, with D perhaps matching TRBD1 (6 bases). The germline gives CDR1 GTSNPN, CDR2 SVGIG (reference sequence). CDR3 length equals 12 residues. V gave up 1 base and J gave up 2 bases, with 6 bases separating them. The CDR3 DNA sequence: TGTGCCTGGAGTGCAGGGGCCTACGAGCAGTACTTC. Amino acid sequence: CAWSAGAYEQYF.

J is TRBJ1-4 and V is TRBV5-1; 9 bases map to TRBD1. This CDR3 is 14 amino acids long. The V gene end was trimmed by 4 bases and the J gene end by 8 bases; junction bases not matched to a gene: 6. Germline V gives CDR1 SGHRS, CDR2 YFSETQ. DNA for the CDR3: TGCGCCAGCAGCCTGACGACAGGGGGGGAAAAACTGTTTTTT. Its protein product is CASSLTTGGEKLFF. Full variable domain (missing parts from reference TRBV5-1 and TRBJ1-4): KAGVTQTPRYLIKTRGQQVTLSCSPISGHRSVSWYQQTPGQGLQFLFEYFSETQRNKGNFPGRFSGRQFSNSRSEMNVSTLELGDSALYLCASSLTTGGEKLFFGSGTQLSVL.

The CDR3 loop is CASSSSSYEQYF. In DNA form, the CDR3 reads TGTGCCAGCAGTTCTAGCTCCTACGAGCAGTACTTC. The chain uses TRBV2 and TRBJ2-7; no definite D call. Deletions cut 5 bases from V and 0 bases from J, with 5 bases between. The CDR3 is 12 residues long. Germline-derived CDR1 and CDR2 are SNHLY and FYNNEI.

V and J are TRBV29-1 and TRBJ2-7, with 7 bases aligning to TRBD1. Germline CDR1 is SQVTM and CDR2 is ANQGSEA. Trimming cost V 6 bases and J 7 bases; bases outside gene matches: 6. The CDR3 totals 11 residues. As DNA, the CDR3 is TGCAGCGTGGTGACAGGGCGGGAGCAGTACTTC. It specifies CSVVTGREQYF.